Listed here are 3 T cell receptor beta chains from one sample, sequenced in a study of blood T cells in healthy people across ages (dated by TCRdb to the mid-2010s). Libraries came from 5' RACE. Instrument on record: Illumina HiSeq 2500. A second PCR of about 7 to 12 cycles was performed with a sample-barcoded 5' primer and a J-beta primer mix. TCRdb redid the processing of the public reads, applying fastp at Q25 and MiXCR, and retained in-frame beta chains. Duplicate CDR3 protein sequences are folded into a single record with the most common DNA and genes. This sample holds approximately 830,000 distinct CDR3 sequences; approximately 65% were observed only once. The ten largest make up roughly 26% of the sample. Sequenced material: blood. The receptors here all came from a man aged 25-40 years in good health.

This clonotype has more than one count but fewer than ten. This chain links TRBV5-6 with TRBJ1-2, with 12 bases lining up with TRBD1. After removal of 3 bases from V and 5 bases from J, the junction contained 8 bases not matched to a gene. CDR3 size: 16 residues. CDR1 and CDR2 (germline): SGHDT, YYEEEE. The CDR3 DNA sequence: TGTGCCAGCAGCTCCGGGACAGGGGGCGCGGATTATGGCTACACCTTC. Translation: CASSSGTGGADYGYTF.

This clonotype was seen once. One end of the junction varies from germline; a read error may be responsible. The chain uses TRBV10-2 and TRBJ1-2; a weak D match, TRBD1 (5 bases). Germline V lookup: CDR1 WSHSY, CDR2 SAAADI. The CDR3 contains 15 residues. CDR3 DNA sequence: TGCGCCGGCAGTGAGTCACGAGGGACCGTGGGTAGCTACACCTTC. Encoded protein: CAGSESRGTVGSYTF.

This sequence joins TRBV20-1 and TRBJ1-2; a weak D match, TRBD1 (5 bases). V gave up 4 bases and J gave up 7 bases, with 13 bases separating them. The CDR3 is 12 amino acids. The germline V gene has CDR1 DFQATT and CDR2 SNEGSKA (reference sequence). In DNA, the CDR3 is TGCAGTGCTAATCCAGGGAGAGGTGGCTACACCTTC. It codes for CSANPGRGGYTF.